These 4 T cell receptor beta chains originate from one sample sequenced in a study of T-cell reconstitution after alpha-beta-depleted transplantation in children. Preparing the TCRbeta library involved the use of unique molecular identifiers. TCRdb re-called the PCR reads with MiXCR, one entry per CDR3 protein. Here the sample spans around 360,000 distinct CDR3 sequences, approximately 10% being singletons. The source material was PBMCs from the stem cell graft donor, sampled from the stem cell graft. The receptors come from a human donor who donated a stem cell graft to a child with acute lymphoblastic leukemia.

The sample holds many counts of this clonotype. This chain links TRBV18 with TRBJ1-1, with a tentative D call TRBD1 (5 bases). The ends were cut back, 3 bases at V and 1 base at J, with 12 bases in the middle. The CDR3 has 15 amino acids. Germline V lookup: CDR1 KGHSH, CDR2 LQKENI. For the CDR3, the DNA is TGTGCCAGCTCACCGGGAGGGGCAGCGAACACTGAAGCTTTCTTT. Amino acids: CASSPGGAANTEAFF.

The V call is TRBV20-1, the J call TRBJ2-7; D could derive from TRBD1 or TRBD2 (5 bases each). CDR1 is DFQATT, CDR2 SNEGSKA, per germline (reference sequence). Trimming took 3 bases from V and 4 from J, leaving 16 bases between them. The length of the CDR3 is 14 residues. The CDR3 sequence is CSASKVGDGYEQYF. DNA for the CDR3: TGCAGTGCTAGTAAGGTTGGGGACGGTTACGAGCAGTACTTC.

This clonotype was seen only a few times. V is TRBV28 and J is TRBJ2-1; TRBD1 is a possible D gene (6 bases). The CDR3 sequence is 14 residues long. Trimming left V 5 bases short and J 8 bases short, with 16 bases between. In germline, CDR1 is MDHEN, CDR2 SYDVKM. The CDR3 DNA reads TGTGCCAGCAGTGACTCAGGGGCCGGCGATGAGCAGTTCTTC. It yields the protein CASSDSGAGDEQFF.

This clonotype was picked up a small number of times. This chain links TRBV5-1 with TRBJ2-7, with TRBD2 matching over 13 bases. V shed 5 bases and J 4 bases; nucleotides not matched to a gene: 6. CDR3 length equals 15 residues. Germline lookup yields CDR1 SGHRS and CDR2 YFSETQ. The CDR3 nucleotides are TGCGCCAGCAGTTGGACTAGCGGGAGCGGTTACGAGCAGTACTTC. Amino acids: CASSWTSGSGYEQYF.